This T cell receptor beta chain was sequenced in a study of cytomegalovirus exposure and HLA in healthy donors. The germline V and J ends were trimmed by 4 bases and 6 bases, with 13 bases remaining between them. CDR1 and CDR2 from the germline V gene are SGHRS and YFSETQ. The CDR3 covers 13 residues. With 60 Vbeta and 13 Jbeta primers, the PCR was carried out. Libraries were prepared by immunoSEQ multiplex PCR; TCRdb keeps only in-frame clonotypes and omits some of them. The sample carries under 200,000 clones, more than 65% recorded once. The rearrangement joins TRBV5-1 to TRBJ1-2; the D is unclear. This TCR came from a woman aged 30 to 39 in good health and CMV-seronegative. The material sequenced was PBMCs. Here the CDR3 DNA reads TGCGCCAGCAGCCTCCAAGAGGCTAATGGCTACACCTTC. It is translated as CASSLQEANGYTF.